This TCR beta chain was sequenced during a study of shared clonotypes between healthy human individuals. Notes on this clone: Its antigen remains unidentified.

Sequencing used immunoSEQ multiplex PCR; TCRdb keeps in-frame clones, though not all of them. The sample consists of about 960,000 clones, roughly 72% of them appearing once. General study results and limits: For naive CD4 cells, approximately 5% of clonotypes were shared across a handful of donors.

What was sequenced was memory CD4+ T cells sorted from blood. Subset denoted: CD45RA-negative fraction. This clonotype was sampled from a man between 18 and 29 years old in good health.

The CDR3 is CASSLDGLAAYEQYF. The CDR3 coding sequence is TGCGCCAGCAGCTTGGACGGACTAGCGGCTTACGAGCAGTACTTC. This sequence joins TRBV5-1 and TRBJ2-7, with TRBD2 matching 10 bases. Trimming removed 0 bases from V and 4 bases from J; junction bases left unmatched: 4. Germline CDR1 reads SGHRS; CDR2 reads YFSETQ. The CDR3 sequence is 15 residues long.